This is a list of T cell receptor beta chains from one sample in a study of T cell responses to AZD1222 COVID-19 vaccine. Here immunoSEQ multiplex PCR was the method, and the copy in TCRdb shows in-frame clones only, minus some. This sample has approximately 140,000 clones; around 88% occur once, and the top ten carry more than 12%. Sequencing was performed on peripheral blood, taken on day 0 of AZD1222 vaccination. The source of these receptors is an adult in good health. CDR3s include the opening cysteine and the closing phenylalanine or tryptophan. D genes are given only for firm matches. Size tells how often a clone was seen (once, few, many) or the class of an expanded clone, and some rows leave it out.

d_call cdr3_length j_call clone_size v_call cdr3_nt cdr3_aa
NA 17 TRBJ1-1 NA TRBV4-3 TGCGCCAGCAGCCCGGGAGCAGGGCCCTCCATGAACACTGAAGCTTTCTTT CASSPGAGPSMNTEAFF
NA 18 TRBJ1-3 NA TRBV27 TGTGCCAGCAGTTTATATCTAGCCCGGCGGCGCTCTGGAAACACCATATATTTT CASSLYLARRRSGNTIYF
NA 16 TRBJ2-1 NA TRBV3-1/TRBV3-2 TGTGCCAGCAGCACCCCGGGACGCAGCTCCTACAATGAGCAGTTCTTC CASSTPGRSSYNEQFF
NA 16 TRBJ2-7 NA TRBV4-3 TGCGCCAGCAGCCAAGGCCCGGGACACCCACCCTACGAGCAGTACTTC CASSQGPGHPPYEQYF
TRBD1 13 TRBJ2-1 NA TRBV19 TGTGCCAGTACGACAGGGGGCCGCAATGAGCAGTTCTTC CASTTGGRNEQFF
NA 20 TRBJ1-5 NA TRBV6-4 TGTGCCAGCAGTGACTCTAACAGGGTTATCGGGGGTTATAGCAATCAGCCCCAGCATTTT CASSDSNRVIGGYSNQPQHF
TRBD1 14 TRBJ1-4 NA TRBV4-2 TGTGCCAGCAGCCAAGGGACAGGGATGGAAAAACTGTTTTTT CASSQGTGMEKLFF
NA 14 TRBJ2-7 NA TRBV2 TGTGCCAGCAGTGATAACTCCGTAGGGAGGGAGCAGTACTTC CASSDNSVGREQYF
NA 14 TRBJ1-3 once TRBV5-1 TGCGCCAGCAGCTTGGACCCTCTTGGAAACACCATATATTTT CASSLDPLGNTIYF
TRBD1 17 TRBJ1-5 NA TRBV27 TGTGCCAGCAGTTTGTTTACAGGGGCGCGGAGCAATCAGCCCCAGCATTTT CASSLFTGARSNQPQHF
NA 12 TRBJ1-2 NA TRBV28 TGTGCCAGCAGTCCACCAGGGTATGGCTACACCTTC CASSPPGYGYTF
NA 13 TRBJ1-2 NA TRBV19 TGTGCCAGTAGCGATTTAGCTAACTATGGCTACACCTTC CASSDLANYGYTF
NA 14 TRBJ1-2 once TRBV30 TGTGCCTGGATTGGCGGGCTGGGGGTTAGTGGCTACACCTTC CAWIGGLGVSGYTF
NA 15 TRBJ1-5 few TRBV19 TGTGCCAGTAGTCTTAACAGAATTAGCAATCAGCCCCAGCATTTT CASSLNRISNQPQHF
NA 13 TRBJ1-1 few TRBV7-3 TGTGCCAGCAGCTTGACTATGAACACTGAAGCTTTCTTT CASSLTMNTEAFF
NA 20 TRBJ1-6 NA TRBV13 TGTGCCAGCAGCTTATATCGGGGAGTGGGGTTTGGACAGCTTAATTCACCCCTCCACTTT CASSLYRGVGFGQLNSPLHF
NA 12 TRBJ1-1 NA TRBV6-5 TGTGCCAGCAGTTTCTTCAGAGGTGAAGCTTTCTTT CASSFFRGEAFF
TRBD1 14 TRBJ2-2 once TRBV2 TGTGCCGGCAGGGACAGGGCGTCACCCGGGGAGCTGTTTTTT CAGRDRASPGELFF
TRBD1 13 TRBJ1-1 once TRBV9 TGTGCCAGCAGCGGGACAGGGGGCACTGAAGCTTTCTTT CASSGTGGTEAFF
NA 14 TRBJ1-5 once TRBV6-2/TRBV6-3 TGTGCCAGCAGTTACGTACAGGGTGGCCAGCCCCAGCATTTT CASSYVQGGQPQHF
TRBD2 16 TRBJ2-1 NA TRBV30 TGTGCCTGGAGTGTAGGGGTAGCGGGGCCCCAGAATGAGCAGTTCTTC CAWSVGVAGPQNEQFF
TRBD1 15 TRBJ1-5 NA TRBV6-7 TGTGCCAGCAGTTGGACAGGGCTAGAGTGGCGGCCCCAGCATTTT CASSWTGLEWRPQHF
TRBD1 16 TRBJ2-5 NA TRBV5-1 TGCGCCAGCAGCTTCAGTCCCGGGACAGGGGACGAGACCCAGTACTTC CASSFSPGTGDETQYF
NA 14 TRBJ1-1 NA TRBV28 TGTGCCAGCAGTTTGTACAGGTCGCGGACTGAAGCTTTCTTT CASSLYRSRTEAFF
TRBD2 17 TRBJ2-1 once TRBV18 TGTGCCAGCTCTCCAACGCCCGGGACTAGCGGGGGCAATGAGCAGTTCTTC CASSPTPGTSGGNEQFF
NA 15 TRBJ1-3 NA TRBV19 TGTGCCAGTAATCGAGTGTCGGCAGATGGAAACACCATATATTTT CASNRVSADGNTIYF
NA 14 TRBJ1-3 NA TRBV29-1 TGCAGCGTTGAAACAGGCAGCGGCGGAAACACCATATATTTT CSVETGSGGNTIYF
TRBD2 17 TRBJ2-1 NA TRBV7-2 TGTGCCAGCAGCTTAGGGGGGAGCGGGGAGGCCTACAATGAGCAGTTCTTC CASSLGGSGEAYNEQFF
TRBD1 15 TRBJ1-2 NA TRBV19 TGTGCCAGTAGTCCGAGGACAGGGAGTGCCTATGGCTACACCTTC CASSPRTGSAYGYTF
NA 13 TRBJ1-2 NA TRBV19 TGTGCCAGTAGTATGACGGAGCGGTATGGCTACACCTTC CASSMTERYGYTF
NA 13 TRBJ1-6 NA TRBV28 TGTGCCAGCAGTAATACAGAGAATTCACCCCTCCACTTT CASSNTENSPLHF